This T cell receptor beta chain was captured in a study of control samples from healthy donors and cancer patients. This CDR3 contains 15 residues. V lost 2 bases to trimming and J lost 7 bases; unmatched junction nucleotides: 9. Germline V CDR1 and CDR2: SGDLS, YYNGEE. Assay: immunoSEQ multiplex PCR; the TCRdb copy retains only in-frame clones and omits some. The top ten hold around 20% of the sample, which has 25,000 to 35,000 clones, approximately 79% seen once. The specimen sequenced was PBMCs. The chain employs TRBV9 and TRBJ2-1; 7 bases line up with TRBD1. The clonotype originates from a man between 60 and 75 years old with head and neck cancer. The CDR3 nucleotides are TGTGCCAGCAGCGTGGGACAGATGGGAGTAAATGAGCAGTTCTTC. Translation gives CASSVGQMGVNEQFF.